This TCR beta chain originates from a study of cytomegalovirus exposure and HLA in healthy donors (dated by TCRdb to about 2017). For context, the study as a whole: An earlier analysis of 587 of the donors reported about 250 Gb of sequence data and more than 90 million unique TCR beta sequences from around 200 million T cells. An early release that covered about 600 HLA-typed donors contained about 300 gigabases of sequencing data and tens of millions of unique TCR sequences. The genetic ancestry cluster associated with self-reported Caucasian donors included about 81% of the roughly 360 genotyped donors. The aim of the study was to test whether cataloging public T cell receptors could identify signatures of past pathogen exposure. The T cell repertoires of several hundred subjects were profiled by immunosequencing and related to cytomegalovirus serostatus. In addition to the first cohort of roughly 700 subjects, a separate validation cohort of 130 or so different subjects was used. To predict cytomegalovirus infection status, the study combined high-throughput TCR immunosequencing, statistical association of individual TCRs with disease status, and machine learning. A later analysis re-examined previously published TCR beta repertoires from just over 650 donors and added high-resolution HLA genotyping to investigate patterns of TCR occurrence. In the later analysis, no new phenotypic data were used to find candidate immune exposures; instead, reliance was placed on TCR beta sequences and their occurrence across donors. An earlier analysis of approximately 500 of the donors applied high-throughput TCR beta sequencing to assess whether each TCR beta V gene segment acted as functional or pseudogenic. Alongside the repertoire data, information on donor age, sex, ethnicity and CMV serostatus was compiled. A later genetic analysis used genome-wide SNP genotypes for about three fifths of the 666 donors, treating that subset as a discovery cohort. All discovery cohort repertoires had been generated on a single sequencing platform. HLA typing covered class I and class II loci at four-digit resolution. The number of donors typed differed by locus, with roughly 620-630 for A, B, C, DRB1 and DQB1, roughly 550 for DQA1, some 570 for DPA1, and 450 to 480 for DPB1. Because of strong linkage in the cohort, roughly five DR-DQ haplotypes were treated as single units for association and clustering. Among roughly 400 genotyped donors of the cohort, an average of about 240,000 unique TCR beta nucleotide sequences were sequenced per donor, roughly a sixth of them non-productive. General conclusions and limits of the study: The cohort was sequenced for TCR beta chains only, and without alpha or paired-chain data the features that could be detected were limited. In a later analysis, the rate of TCR association differed among HLA loci, with DRB1 alleles having the most associated TCRs and HLA-C alleles having the fewest. An association between a missense DCLRE1C variant and V-gene and J-gene trimming of TCR beta chains was found in a later genetic analysis and replicated in an independent cohort. Presence/absence analyses assumed roughly uniform sequencing depth across donors, an assumption that may not hold. CMV serostatus was the only immune exposure information available for the cohort. In a later analysis, most CMV-associated TCR beta chains were found to appear HLA-restricted, with HLA associations seemingly driven largely by CMV exposure. Compared with equally common non-associated chains, HLA-associated TCR beta chains in a later analysis were more clonally expanded and had lower generation probabilities. An earlier analysis of approximately 590 of the donors showed that most TCR beta V segments appeared in productive rearrangements either about 87% or about 30% of the time, which broadly matched IMGT annotations. About 17 rarely observed V segments, including chromosome 9 orphons, were excluded from the earlier analysis of approximately 500 of the donors because counts were too low. In a later analysis, around 17,000 TCR beta sequences were associated with specific HLA alleles at a false discovery rate of 0.05. A cluster of highly shared sequence variants was judged likely to be a technical artifact of the sequencing pipeline. The authors suggested that the approach could potentially be extended to other disease states and immunological phenotypes. In vitro tests confirmed that a few of the cytomegalovirus-associated TCR beta chains recognize cytomegalovirus antigens. Several of the top co-occurrence clusters appeared to be linked to parvovirus B19, influenza, CMV and Epstein-Barr virus, according to a later analysis. When HLA alleles, especially DR and DQ, strongly co-occurred, TCR associations were difficult to assign to individual alleles. Because HLA typing was missing for some donors at each locus, association tests included only the typed subset. According to a later genetic analysis, donors in an Asian-associated ancestry cluster had fewer N-insertions in productive TCRs than the approximately 630-donor mean. Linkage disequilibrium might explain the correlated functional status among segregating V segments, but an unknown experimental factor could not be excluded. A further reported finding was that TCR beta sequences accurately predicted the HLA-A and HLA-B alleles for most subjects in the first cohort. Across donors, most TCR sequences were observed very rarely, whereas some public TCRs were present in many individuals. The study listed 150 to 200 TCR beta chains as associated with cytomegalovirus. The classifier was reported to diagnose cytomegalovirus status with high specificity and sensitivity in both the original cohort and the validation cohort. The 87-base-pair reads could not distinguish some IMGT-functional V segments, including TRBV6-2 and TRBV6-3, so those segments were excluded.

The cohort was made up of roughly 670 healthy bone marrow donors. At the time of sampling, all cohort members were nominally healthy, though unrecorded immune exposures were likely present. The donor tested CMV seronegative and was one of the 352 seronegative cohort members. Every donor gave a peripheral blood sample, and the peripheral blood mononuclear cells from that sample were used for TCR beta sequencing. Genomic DNA extraction from the blood cell samples was performed with the Qiagen DNeasy Blood Extraction Kit. Libraries came from the immunoSEQ multiplex PCR assay. A mixture of 60 forward primers for TCR Vbeta segments and 13 reverse primers for TCR Jbeta segments was used in the multiplex PCR. The CDR3 region of rearranged TCR beta genes was amplified from genomic DNA with a multiplex PCR assay. Amplified TCR beta libraries were sequenced as 87-base-pair reads on the Illumina HiSeq System. Per the source publication's procedure: A later analysis counted tens of millions of unique TCR beta chains across the 550 to 700 repertoires, and 9.5 million to 11 million of these chains were shared by at least two donors. A nearest-neighbor algorithm error-corrected the raw reads and collapsed the reads into unique sequences, merging closely related sequences to remove PCR and sequencing errors. V, D and J gene segments were assigned by aligning CDR3 sequences to IMGT reference sequences. For a sequence to be retained, a match of at least six nucleotides to both a V gene segment and a J gene segment was required. A rearrangement was called productive if the CDR3 had no stop codons and remained in frame with V and J, and every other rearrangement was called non-productive. Following IMGT convention, CDR3 was defined as the stretch from the second conserved V-encoded cysteine to the conserved J-encoded phenylalanine. The earlier analysis of about 560 of the donors excluded any sequence lacking an unambiguous match to a single V gene segment. An earlier analysis of several hundred of the donors called V segments functional above 56.7% productive rearrangements and segregating when the between-donor standard deviation exceeded 5%. A statistical classification framework was built for diagnosing cytomegalovirus status from the catalog of TCR beta chain sequences. V and J gene assignment, in a later analysis, came from comparing TCR nucleotide sequences with IMGT/GENE-DB human TR gene sequences. The TCRdist pipeline was used in a later analysis to assign CDR3 sequences and most-parsimonious VDJ recombination scenarios. In a later analysis, each TCR beta chain was defined by its CDR3 amino acid sequence together with its V-gene family, and reads lacking a unique V-gene family were excluded. As a way to deal with suspected cross-contamination and a sequencing artifact, a later analysis dropped roughly 620 nucleotide sequences that were highly shared and had low generation probability. A later analysis calculated a clonal expansion index for each public chain from normalized within-repertoire ranks of inferred template counts. Generation probabilities in a later analysis came from a VDJ recombination model fitted to out-of-frame rearrangements, and those results were checked against IGoR. In a later analysis, TCR-TCR, TCR-HLA and TCR-CMV co-occurrence was scored with hypergeometric tests, and a repertoire-size bias correction was applied to TCR pairs. A later analysis estimated false discovery rates by permuting HLA or CMV assignments 20 times. In a later analysis, co-occurring TCRs were grouped using DBSCAN, and TCRdist sequence similarity was added for clustering within HLA-allele-positive subsets. For co-occurrence clustering, repertoires with fewer than 30,000 or more than 120,000 public chains were excluded, along with roughly 5 repertoires with anomalous nucleotide sharing. This is the immuneACCESS table as TCRdb keeps it, with only in-frame sequences that have V and J called. A part of the clones is gone; compared with another copy, unresolved V genes explain less than half, and the rest is unexplained. The V and J calls and clone size are taken from that table; D and trimming were inferred from the DNA. This sample comprises under 200,000 clones, over 60% of them detected only once. The ten biggest clones cover about 2% of the sample.

Regarding this clone: The antigen this receptor binds is unknown. No clone much larger than this one lies a single base away; base qualities are absent.

V and J are trimmed by 3 bases and 13 bases, and the gene matches miss 12 bases of the junction. Spanning cysteine to phenylalanine, the CDR3 consists of 15 amino acids. Solely the CDR3 DNA is kept, with 45 bases framed from the first base. In the germline V gene, CDR1 corresponds to SGHRS and CDR2 to YFSETQ. The rearrangement combines TRBV5-1 with TRBJ2-2, with 10 central nucleotides matching TRBD1. Sequenced material: PBMCs. The TCR sequence derives from a woman between 45 and 65 years old in good health and CMV-seronegative. The CDR3 sequence is CASSSRTGGSSWLFF. In nucleotide form, the sequence is TGCGCCAGCAGCTCAAGGACAGGGGGATCATCGTGGCTGTTTTTT.